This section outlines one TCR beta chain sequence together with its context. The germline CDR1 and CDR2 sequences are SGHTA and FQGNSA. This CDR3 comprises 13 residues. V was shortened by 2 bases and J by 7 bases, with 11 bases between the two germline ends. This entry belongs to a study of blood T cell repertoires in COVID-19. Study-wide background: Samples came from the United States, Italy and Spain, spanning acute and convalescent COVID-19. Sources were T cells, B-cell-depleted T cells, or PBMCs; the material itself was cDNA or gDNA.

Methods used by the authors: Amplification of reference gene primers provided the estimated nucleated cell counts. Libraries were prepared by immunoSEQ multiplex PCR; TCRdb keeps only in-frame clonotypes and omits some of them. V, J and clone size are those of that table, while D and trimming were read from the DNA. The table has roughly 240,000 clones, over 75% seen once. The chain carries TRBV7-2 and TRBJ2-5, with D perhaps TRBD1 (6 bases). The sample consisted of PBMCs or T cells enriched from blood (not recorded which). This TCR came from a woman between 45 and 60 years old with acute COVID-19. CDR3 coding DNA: TGTGCCAGCAGCTTATTGCAGGGGCGGACCCAGTACTTC. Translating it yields CASSLLQGRTQYF.